This TCR beta chain derives from a study of blood T cell repertoires in COVID-19 (dated by TCRdb to the early 2020s). Some background on the complete study: Samples covering the acute and convalescent phases of COVID-19 were provided by collaborators in the United States, Italy and Spain. The material from the prospective study consisted of cDNA or gDNA derived from T cells, B-cell-depleted T cells, or PBMCs. Deeply sampled blood TCRbeta repertoires from subjects exposed to, actively infected with, or recovered from COVID-19 were included in the dataset. The repertoires were released in a freely available public database meant as a resource for research on the immune response to SARS-CoV-2. Samples came from the ongoing ImmuneRACE study (first 160 participants) plus 1,254 subjects from 6 global collaborators. Sample metadata almost always included a de-identified subject ID, COVID-19 status, age in years and sex. Where available, HLA class I and class II types were taken from metadata supplied by the sample provider and were not determined by assay-based typing. The full study reports these points: How much clinical and demographic metadata was included differed by source and by participant, and the metadata was provided uncurated.

TCRbeta CDR3 regions were amplified from genomic DNA using the immunoSEQ Assay, a bias-controlled multiplex PCR. As for the original processing: The number of nucleated cells in each sample was estimated from the amplification of reference gene primers within the assay. To quantify the absolute abundance of each unique TCRbeta CDR3 rearrangement, sequence reads were collapsed and filtered. For each sample, productive Simpson clonality was calculated by taking the square root of Simpson's diversity index across productive rearrangements. The immuneACCESS repertoire file appears here via TCRdb, limited to in-frame rearrangements. These files lack a portion of the clones; in checked studies, under half of the deficit traces to unresolved V genes, and the cause of the others is not known. For V, J and clone size, that table is used; D and trimming come from the DNA. The sample contains 60,000 to 90,000 clones, 75% to 90% of them found a single time. The top ten hold approximately 5.8% of the sample.

Concerning this clone itself: Its target antigen remains unknown. Base-call qualities are not available, and no considerably larger clone is one nucleotide away.

Whole blood was collected in K2EDTA tubes by collaborating institutions according to the institutions' own protocols. Collaborator samples were shipped for TCRbeta analysis as frozen whole blood, isolated PBMCs, or DNA extracted from either sample type. Spanning cysteine to phenylalanine, the CDR3 consists of 17 amino acids. Only the CDR3 region is kept as DNA, spanning 51 bases read in frame from base 1. Looking up the germline V gene yields CDR1 SGHTA and CDR2 FQGNSA. V is pared back by 4 bases and J by 4 bases, with 21 bases lying between the germline termini. Sequences were obtained from peripheral blood. The sequence came from a man aged 60 to 75 with active or convalescent COVID-19. This sequence uses TRBV7-2 and TRBJ2-3; the D segment could be TRBD2, given 7 matching bases. The DNA sequence is TGTGCCAGCAGCTCAAAACTGGGGGGGGGCCGTTCAGATACGCAGTATTTT. The resulting protein is CASSSKLGGGRSDTQYF.